A selection of T cell receptor beta chains follows, all from one sample in a study of blood T cells in healthy people across ages. TCRdb redid the calling of the 5' RACE reads with MiXCR, one entry per CDR3 protein. The repertoire has roughly 570,000 distinct CDR3 sequences, 27% of them found once; the top ten carry approximately 17%. Material: blood. The receptors here all came from a woman in her 70s in good health. Each CDR3 is given with its conserved first and last residue. D genes are given only for firm matches. Size values are once, few and many counts, or a class for expanded clones, and some rows have none.

j_call v_call clone_size d_call cdr3_nt cdr3_aa
TRBJ2-5 TRBV5-1 - TRBD2 TGCGCCAGCAGCTTCGCAGCGGGGAGCATCCAAGAGACCCAGTACTTC CASSFAAGSIQETQYF
TRBJ2-1 TRBV14 - TRBD2 TGTGCCAGCAGCCAATTGCTAGCGGGAGGGCGCAATGAGCAGTTCTTC CASSQLLAGGRNEQFF
TRBJ2-5 TRBV20-1 - TRBD2 TGCAGTGCTGGCATGGGCAGCGGGGGCAAAGAGACCCAGTACTTC CSAGMGSGGKETQYF
TRBJ2-3 TRBV27 - TRBD1 TGTGCCAGCAGTCTAGGACAGGGCTTGTCGGATACGCAGTATTTT CASSLGQGLSDTQYF
TRBJ1-2 TRBV19 - - TGTGCCAGTAGTATAGCAGCACAGAACTATGGCTACACCTTC CASSIAAQNYGYTF
TRBJ2-2 TRBV10-2 many - TGCGCCAGCAGTGAGAATTCCGCAGCCACCGGGGAGCTGTTTTTT CASSENSAATGELFF
TRBJ2-7 TRBV29-1 - TRBD1 TGCAGCGTTGAAAGTGGGACAGGGAGGTACGAGCAGTACTTC CSVESGTGRYEQYF
TRBJ2-7 TRBV29-1 many - TGCAGCGTTGGATCGAGGGGGTACGAGCAGTACTTC CSVGSRGYEQYF
TRBJ1-6 TRBV12-3/TRBV12-4 - - TGTGCCAGCAGTGCCCGGACAGATCTTAATTCACCCCTCCACTTT CASSARTDLNSPLHF
TRBJ2-7 TRBV25-1 - TRBD2 TGTGCCAGCAGGCCTAGCGGGGGGTACGAGCAGTACTTC CASRPSGGYEQYF